The T cell receptor beta chain described here comes from a study of graft-versus-host responses after intestinal transplantation. Concerning this clone itself: Its antigen is not known.

Produced via immunoSEQ multiplex PCR; TCRdb's table is partial and in-frame only. The data contain about 90,000 clones, 82% of them singletons. CDR3 size: 13 residues. V lost 7 bases, J lost 6 bases, and 6 bases stayed unmatched. Germline CDR1 and CDR2: MDHEN and SYDVKM. Here the sequenced sample was unstimulated CD4+ T cells sorted from spleen or lymph node cells, taken before intestinal transplant. The chain recombines TRBV28 with TRBJ1-5; TRBD1 matches at 7 bases. This TCR derives from a human donor who received an intestinal transplant. CDR3 in DNA: TGTGCCAGCATCTGGGCAGGGGGTCAGCCCCAGCATTTT. Its protein is CASIWAGGQPQHF.